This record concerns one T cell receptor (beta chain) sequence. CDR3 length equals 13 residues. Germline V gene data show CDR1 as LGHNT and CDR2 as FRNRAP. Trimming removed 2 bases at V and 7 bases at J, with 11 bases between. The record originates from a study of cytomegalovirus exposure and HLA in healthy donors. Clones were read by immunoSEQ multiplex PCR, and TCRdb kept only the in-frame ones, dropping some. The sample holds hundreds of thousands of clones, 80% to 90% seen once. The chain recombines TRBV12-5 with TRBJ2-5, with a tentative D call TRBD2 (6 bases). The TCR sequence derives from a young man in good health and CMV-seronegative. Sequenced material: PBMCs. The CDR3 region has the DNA TGTGCTAGTGGTTTGCCGGGACTTGGGACCCAGTACTTC. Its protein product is CASGLPGLGTQYF. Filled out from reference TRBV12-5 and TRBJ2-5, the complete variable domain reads DARVTQTPRHKVTEMGQEVTMRCQPILGHNTVFWYRQTMMQGLELLAYFRNRAPLDDSGMPKDRFSAEMPDATLATLKIQPSEPRDSAVYFCASGLPGLGTQYFGPGTRLLVL.